This TCR beta chain was identified in a study of molecular identifiers for immune sequencing clone quantification. It was with previously described methods and listed TCR primers that bulk TCR libraries were made. Via MiXCR, TCRdb re-called the PCR reads, giving one row per CDR3 protein. The sample carries hundreds of thousands of distinct CDR3 sequences, over 25% recorded once. A CD8+CD4-CCR7+CD45RA+ gate was used to sort naive CD8 T cells. This CDR3 spans 11 amino acids. The V gene lost 5 bases and the J gene lost 15 bases, with 14 bases spanning the gap. Germline CDR1 is SGHTA and CDR2 is FQGTGA. The sample consisted of naive CD8+ T cells from blood, with Jurkat cell RNA spiked in. Sample subset: FACS-sorted CD8+CD4-CCR7+CD45RA+ naive T cells. The V gene is TRBV7-3, the J gene TRBJ2-1; D is tentatively TRBD1 or TRBD2 (5 bases each). This clonotype was obtained from a human donor in good health. Some libraries in this study had Jurkat cell RNA spiked in. The CDR3 DNA reads as TGTGCCAGCAGCCCCGGGGCTAGCTGGTTCTTC. It specifies CASSPGASWFF.